This record concerns one TCR beta chain sequence. The antigen remains unidentified. Using immunoSEQ multiplex PCR, the repertoire was profiled, and TCRdb retains in-frame clones only, with some absent. The repertoire has roughly 56,000 clones, around 73% of them found once; the top ten carry around 1.2%. This sample is part of a study of vaccination effects on CD4 cells after COVID-19. Viral peptide pools were used in the ViraFEST assay to expand antigen-specific CD4+ T cells, and sequencing came afterward. Subsequent to a culture period of approximately 11 days, CD4+ T cells were isolated. BNT162b2 vaccine or mRNA-1273 vaccine was given to participants in two doses. Having tested negative for nucleocapsid antibodies, the vaccine recipients showed no prior SARS-CoV-2 infection. Some 2.2 million PBMC per well received 9 to 10 IU/ml IL-2 and around 11 ug/ml peptides in culture. On days 3 and 7, fresh IL-2 medium replaced half the medium.

The receptor was derived from a human donor who received a COVID-19 vaccine. The sequenced sample was CD4+ T cells from PBMCs cultured with HCoV-229E spike peptides, obtained after COVID-19 vaccination.

The CDR3 sequence is CASSLGAEAFF. CDR3 bases: TGCGCCAGCAGCTTGGGGGCTGAAGCTTTCTTT. The rearrangement links TRBV5-1 to TRBJ1-1, with D unresolved. Looked up from germline, CDR1 is SGHRS and CDR2 is YFSETQ. The ends were cut back, 0 bases at V and 6 bases at J, with 3 bases in the middle. The CDR3 contains 11 residues.